One and the same sample provided the 32 T cell receptor beta chains below, sequenced in a study of OX40 agonist ivuxolimab in advanced cancers. Produced via immunoSEQ multiplex PCR; TCRdb's table is partial and in-frame only. This table has nearly 95,000 clones, roughly 92% appearing once. Sequencing used CD4+ or CD8+ T cells sorted from blood, obtained in a trial of the OX40 agonist ivuxolimab. These receptors were taken from an adult with an advanced solid tumor such as melanoma, head and neck, liver or kidney cancer.

The V gene is TRBV2, the J gene TRBJ2-3, with 9 bases identical to TRBD2. The germline V gene has CDR1 SNHLY and CDR2 FYNNEI. This CDR3 contains 14 residues. J gave up 5 bases and V 3 bases, and 3 bases lay outside the gene matches. CDR3 nucleotide sequence: TGTGCCAGCAGTGAGGGACTAGCAGGAGATACGCAGTATTTT. Its protein is CASSEGLAGDTQYF.

Within the sample, this clone is medium-sized (0.01 to 0.1%). The chain has TRBV7-9 and TRBJ1-2; perhaps TRBD1 as D (6 bases). The germline V gene has CDR1 SEHNR and CDR2 FQNEAQ (reference sequence). Between the trimmed V and J ends, which lost 10 bases and 8 bases, there was a span of 17 bases. This CDR3 spans 12 amino acids. The CDR3, as DNA: TGTGCCACCATGATGGGGGGCGCGGGCTACACCTTC. This codes for CATMMGGAGYTF.

The genes are TRBV5-5 and TRBJ1-1, with D possibly matching TRBD1 (6 bases). There are 16 residues in the CDR3. V lost 3 bases to trimming and J lost 1 base, with 16 bases between them. Germline V gives CDR1 SGHKS, CDR2 YYEKEE (reference sequence). The CDR3 sequence: CASSSPGERANTEAFF. CDR3 in DNA: TGTGCCAGCAGCTCCCCAGGGGAACGTGCGAACACTGAAGCTTTCTTT.

The V gene is TRBV5-1, the J gene TRBJ2-1; D may be TRBD1 (5 bases). Germline-derived CDR1 and CDR2 are SGHRS and YFSETQ. Trimming cost V 4 bases and J 8 bases, with 19 bases left between them. The CDR3 loop spans 15 amino acids. The CDR3 region is CASSTYRYIRDEQFF. CDR3 nucleotide sequence: TGCGCCAGCAGCACATACAGGTATATCCGAGATGAGCAGTTCTTC.

Turning to this clone: Other nucleotide sequences in the sample specify the same CDR3. The V call is TRBV6-5, the J call TRBJ2-1, with D perhaps TRBD2 (6 bases). The CDR3 contains 14 residues. Germline assignment: CDR1 MNHEY and CDR2 SVGAGI. V was pared by 3 bases and J by 4 bases, with 10 bases between. CDR3 residues: CASSYSTSYNEQFF. CDR3 bases: TGTGCCAGCAGTTATTCGACTAGTTACAATGAGCAGTTCTTC.

Note on this clone: In the same sample, other DNA sequences code for this CDR3. The chain employs TRBV19 and TRBJ2-7, with 7 positions matching TRBD2. The CDR3 has 14 residues. Trimming at V came to 3 bases and at J to 2 bases, leaving 4 bases not matched to a gene. CDR1 and CDR2 from the germline V gene are LNHDA and SQIVND (reference sequence). The CDR3 region has the DNA TGTGCCAGTAGTATTGGCGGGGGACCCTACGAGCAGTACTTC. It is translated as CASSIGGGPYEQYF. The full variable domain, with the rest looked up from reference TRBV19 and TRBJ2-7, is DGGITQSPKYLFRKEGQNVTLSCEQNLNHDAMYWYRQDPGQGLRLIYYSQIVNDFQKGDIAEGYSVSREKKESFPLTVTSAQKNPTAFYLCASSIGGGPYEQYFGPGTRLTVT.

The chain is built from TRBV6-5 and TRBJ1-2; 7 bases line up with TRBD1. There are 14 residues in the CDR3. Germline CDR1 reads MNHEY; CDR2 reads SVGAGI. With 7 bases clipped from V and 0 bases from J, the junction kept 5 bases outside the gene matches. For the CDR3, the DNA is TGTGCCAGCATCGGGACAGCCACTAACTATGGCTACACCTTC. Translation: CASIGTATNYGYTF.

J is TRBJ1-1 and V is TRBV19, with D tentatively TRBD1 (5 bases). The CDR3 length is 11 residues. CDR1 and CDR2 (germline): LNHDA, SQIVND (reference sequence). Trimming cost V 10 bases and J 4 bases, with 10 bases left between them. In DNA form, the CDR3 reads TGTGCCACCGACGGGGGCACTGAAGCTTTCTTT. Amino acid sequence: CATDGGTEAFF.

This clone has just one count. The chain uses TRBV4-1 and TRBJ1-5; TRBD1 aligns across 9 bases. The CDR3 covers 17 residues. Germline V gene lookup returns CDR1 MGHRA and CDR2 YSYEKL. V lost 1 base, J lost 3 bases, and 7 bases stayed unmatched. The CDR3, as DNA: TGCGCCAGCAGCCAAGTCGACGACAGGGGGGTCAATCAGCCCCAGCATTTT. This translates into CASSQVDDRGVNQPQHF.

This rearrangement joins TRBV2 to TRBJ1-2; D is unresolved. The germline CDR1 and CDR2 sequences are SNHLY and FYNNEI. The V gene lost 6 bases and the J gene lost 6 bases, with 14 bases spanning the gap. This CDR3 is 13 amino acids long. The CDR3 protein is CASRITPGDGYTF. CDR3 nucleotides: TGTGCCAGCAGGATAACACCGGGAGATGGCTACACCTTC.

This chain uses TRBV28 with TRBJ1-1; 7 nucleotides agree with TRBD1. V was clipped by 3 bases and J by 0 bases; unmatched bases: 7. The CDR3 is 16 residues long. CDR1 and CDR2 from the germline V gene are MDHEN and SYDVKM. In nucleotides, the CDR3 is TGTGCCAGCAGTTTTCTCGGGACAGCCTTGAACACTGAAGCTTTCTTT. Translated: CASSFLGTALNTEAFF.

The chain carries TRBV6-1 and TRBJ1-5, with D perhaps TRBD1 (5 bases). The length of the CDR3 is 15 residues. Germline-derived CDR1 and CDR2 are MNHNS and SASEGT. V lost 2 bases to trimming and J lost 3 bases, with 11 bases between them. The CDR3: CASSEPRGDNQPQHF. In DNA, the CDR3 is TGTGCCAGCAGTGAACCCCGAGGGGACAATCAGCCCCAGCATTTT.

The chain uses TRBV25-1 and TRBJ2-3; 11 nucleotides match TRBD2. Trimming cost V 2 bases and J 0 bases; bases outside gene matches: 7. The CDR3 covers 18 residues. The germline V gene encodes CDR1 MGHDK and CDR2 SYGVNS. The CDR3 here is CASSETDRTSGSTDTQYF. The DNA of the CDR3 is TGTGCCAGCAGTGAAACCGACCGGACTAGCGGGAGCACAGATACGCAGTATTTT.

The table lists this clone with a count of one. The chain uses TRBV5-4 and TRBJ2-1; D is unclear. Germline lookup yields CDR1 SGHNT and CDR2 YYREEE (reference sequence). This CDR3 has 12 residues. Deletions cut 4 bases from V and 4 bases from J, with 6 bases between. CDR3 in amino acids: CASSIEYNEQFF. In nucleotides, the CDR3 is TGTGCCAGCAGCATAGAATACAATGAGCAGTTCTTC.

The gene calls are TRBV15 and TRBJ2-1, with no clear D. The V end was cut by 3 bases, the J end by 10 bases, with 7 bases between. The germline gives CDR1 LNHNV, CDR2 YYDKDF (reference sequence). The CDR3 loop spans 11 amino acids. The CDR3, as DNA: TGTGCCACCAGCAGGGGCGCGGAGCAGTTCTTC. Its translation: CATSRGAEQFF.

Note on this clone: One end of the junction is discordant with germline, which a read error may explain. The rearrangement joins TRBV5-1 to TRBJ2-6, with unresolved D. Germline values: CDR1 SGHRS, CDR2 YFSETQ. There are 14 residues in the CDR3. CDR3 amino acids: CASRRVPGANVLTF. The CDR3 DNA sequence: TGTGCCAGCAGAAGAGTCCCTGGGGCCAACGTCCTGACTTTC. Looking up the rest from reference TRBV5-1 and TRBJ2-6 gives the full variable domain: KAGVTQTPRYLIKTRGQQVTLSCSPISGHRSVSWYQQTPGQGLQFLFEYFSETQRNKGNFPGRFSGRQFSNSRSEMNVSTLELGDSALYLCASRRVPGANVLTFGAGSRLTVL.

The V and J genes are TRBV11-2 and TRBJ2-3; possibly TRBD2 for D (7 bases). This CDR3 has 17 amino acids. Germline lookup yields CDR1 SGHAT and CDR2 FQNNGV. V lost 5 bases to trimming and J lost 2 bases, with 20 bases between them. CDR3 residues: CASSLGRGGTNTDTQYF. The CDR3, as DNA: TGTGCCAGCAGCCTGGGAAGGGGGGGTACTAACACAGATACGCAGTATTTT. Complete variable domain (other parts from reference TRBV11-2 and TRBJ2-3): EAGVAQSPRYKIIEKRQSVAFWCNPISGHATLYWYQQILGQGPKLLIQFQNNGVVDDSQLPKDRFSAERLKGVDSTLKIQPAKLEDSAVYLCASSLGRGGTNTDTQYFGPGTRLTVL.

The V gene is TRBV7-9, the J gene TRBJ1-1, with a tentative D call TRBD1 (6 bases). The V gene lost 3 bases and the J gene lost 5 bases, with 13 bases spanning the gap. The CDR3 extends over 14 amino acids. Germline assignment: CDR1 SEHNR and CDR2 FQNEAQ (reference sequence). The CDR3 DNA sequence: TGTGCCAGCAGCTTGGGGCAGGGGACGACTGAAGCTTTCTTT. Translated: CASSLGQGTTEAFF. Supplemented by reference TRBV7-9 and TRBJ1-1, the full variable domain reads DTGVSQNPRHKITKRGQNVTFRCDPISEHNRLYWYRQTLGQGPEFLTYFQNEAQLEKSRLLSDRFSAERPKGSFSTLEIQRTEQGDSAMYLCASSLGQGTTEAFFGQGTRLTVV.

The V and J genes are TRBV19 and TRBJ2-2, with D perhaps TRBD1 (6 bases). Deletions cut 5 bases from V and 1 base from J, with 8 bases between. Germline V gene lookup returns CDR1 LNHDA and CDR2 SQIVND (reference sequence). CDR3 size: 14 residues. CDR3 amino acids: CASSLGQNTGELFF. CDR3 bases: TGTGCCAGTAGTTTGGGACAGAACACCGGGGAGCTGTTTTTT.

The CDR3 DNA sequence: TGTGCCAGCAGCTTAGTAATTTCAAGCTCCTACAATGAGCAGTTCTTC. This gives the protein CASSLVISSSYNEQFF. This chain links TRBV13 with TRBJ2-1; D is ambiguous. V lost 1 base and J 0 bases, leaving 10 bases between the germline ends. Germline V lookup: CDR1 PRHDT, CDR2 FYEKMQ (reference sequence). CDR3 length: 16 amino acids.

V usage is TRBV7-9 and J usage is TRBJ2-5; 7 nucleotides line up with TRBD1. The J call may not be correct, given that the DNA end is closer to TRBJ2-7. This CDR3 contains 13 residues. CDR1 SEHNR and CDR2 FQNEAQ come from the germline V gene (reference sequence). CDR3 in DNA: TGTGCCAGCAGCCCACAGGGGAAGGACGAGCAGTACTTC. Translated: CASSPQGKDEQYF.

The V call is TRBV6-1, the J call TRBJ2-2, with D unclear. Germline CDR1 is MNHNS and CDR2 is SASEGT. V was clipped by 6 bases and J by 3 bases, with 5 bases between them. The CDR3 runs 12 residues. CDR3 loop: CASRTYTGELFF. The CDR3 DNA follows: TGTGCCAGCAGGACCTACACCGGGGAGCTGTTTTTT.

The chain is built from TRBV9 and TRBJ1-2, with a possible D match to TRBD1 (6 bases). The CDR3 sequence is 14 residues long. Germline values: CDR1 SGDLS, CDR2 YYNGEE. Trimming pared 3 bases from V and 8 bases from J, leaving 17 bases between. Here the CDR3 reads CASSARTDPRGYTF. For the CDR3, the DNA is TGTGCCAGCAGCGCTCGGACAGACCCTCGGGGCTACACCTTC.

The gene calls are TRBV28 and TRBJ2-3, with TRBD1 as a possible D gene (5 bases). With 3 bases removed from V and 2 bases from J, the gap between germline ends came to 12 bases. The germline gives CDR1 MDHEN, CDR2 SYDVKM. This CDR3 has 15 amino acids. As DNA, the CDR3 is TGTGCCAGCAGTTTGGGGCAGAGAAACACAGATACGCAGTATTTT. This encodes CASSLGQRNTDTQYF.

J is TRBJ2-2 and V is TRBV7-6, with a tentative D call TRBD2 (6 bases). This CDR3 spans 18 amino acids. The germline gives CDR1 SGHVS, CDR2 FNYEAQ. The ends were cut back, 5 bases at V and 5 bases at J, with 24 bases in the middle. In DNA, the CDR3 is TGTGCCAGCAGCCCTACATTACTAGCTTCGGGGGTTACCGGGGAGCTGTTTTTT. Protein: CASSPTLLASGVTGELFF.

The V and J genes are TRBV19 and TRBJ1-1; D gene unclear. CDR3 length equals 14 residues. V shed 7 bases and J shed 5 bases, with 17 bases lying between them. The V gene's germline CDR1 is LNHDA and CDR2 SQIVND (reference sequence). CDR3 coding DNA: TGTGCCAGTACTCCTCTAAAGGGCCGGACTGAAGCTTTCTTT. This gives the protein CASTPLKGRTEAFF. Together with reference TRBV19 and TRBJ1-1, the CDR3 gives the full variable domain: DGGITQSPKYLFRKEGQNVTLSCEQNLNHDAMYWYRQDPGQGLRLIYYSQIVNDFQKGDIAEGYSVSREKKESFPLTVTSAQKNPTAFYLCASTPLKGRTEAFFGQGTRLTVV.

This rearrangement joins TRBV2 to TRBJ1-5; D might be TRBD1 (5 bases). Germline V gene sequence: CDR1 SNHLY, CDR2 FYNNEI. This CDR3 has 16 residues. Trimming removed 3 bases at V and 0 bases at J, with 12 bases between. The DNA for the CDR3 is TGTGCCAGCAGTGAGGGGGGACGGGCTAGCAATCAGCCCCAGCATTTT. Amino acid sequence: CASSEGGRASNQPQHF.

The rearrangement joins TRBV14 to TRBJ1-2; D remains ambiguous. With 4 bases removed from V and 4 bases from J, the gap between germline ends came to 10 bases. The CDR3 runs 13 residues. Germline V gene lookup returns CDR1 SGHDN and CDR2 FVKESK. The CDR3, as DNA: TGTGCCAGCAGCCCCGAGGTAATCTATGGCTACACCTTC. Translating it yields CASSPEVIYGYTF.

This clone was detected a few times. The CDR3 DNA reads TGTGCCAGTAGTACTCGTTCTGGAAACACCATATATTTT. This sequence encodes CASSTRSGNTIYF. The V gene is TRBV19, the J gene TRBJ1-3; D unresolved. The CDR3 sequence is 13 residues long. Germline V gene data show CDR1 as LNHDA and CDR2 as SQIVND (reference sequence). V dropped 4 bases and J dropped 1 base, with 5 bases sitting between them.

The chain couples TRBV6-1 to TRBJ1-5; D not certain. V lost 4 bases, J lost 4 bases, and 11 bases lay in between. Germline CDR1 and CDR2: MNHNS and SASEGT. This CDR3 spans 14 amino acids. CDR3 sequence reads: CASSVVGRNQPQHF. CDR3 coding DNA: TGTGCCAGCAGTGTGGTGGGGAGAAATCAGCCCCAGCATTTT.

The CDR3 loop is CASSGEYQETQYF. The CDR3 region has the DNA TGTGCCAGCAGTGGGGAGTACCAAGAGACCCAGTACTTC. The V gene is TRBV25-1, the J gene TRBJ2-5, with D possibly being TRBD2 (5 bases). Looked up from germline, CDR1 is MGHDK and CDR2 is SYGVNS. The CDR3 length is 13 residues. V lost 4 bases to trimming and J lost 0 bases, with 6 bases between them.

This chain joins TRBV6-5 and TRBJ2-7; weak D call: TRBD2 (5 bases). CDR1 is MNHEY and CDR2 is SVGAGI in the germline V gene. The length of the CDR3 is 14 residues. The germline V and J ends were trimmed by 7 bases and 6 bases, with 19 bases remaining between them. The CDR3 DNA sequence: TGTGCCAGCAAGGACGGAATGGATGCGGGCGAGCAGTACTTC. Protein sequence: CASKDGMDAGEQYF.